What follows is one T cell receptor beta chain and its context. The CDR3 totals 13 residues. Per germline, CDR1 MNHEY and CDR2 SMNVEV (reference sequence). Trimming removed 8 bases at V and 4 bases at J, with 12 bases between. This sample is part of a study of CD8 T cells in Susac syndrome. When the RNA was reverse transcribed, random hexamers were used with an input of roughly 0.5 to 1 ug. The method of amplification for TCR beta CDR3 was immunoSEQ multiplex PCR, covering 54 Vbeta and 13 Jbeta. MiXCR was run by TCRdb on the immunoSEQ multiplex PCR reads, yielding one entry per CDR3 protein. The sample lists fewer than 150,000 distinct CDR3 sequences, about 90% occurring once. The multiple sclerosis control group consisted of treatment-naive patients whose relapsing-remitting disease, which was either stable or active, fulfilled revised McDonald criteria. Negative isolation yielded CD4+ and CD8+ T cells, and FACS enriched TEMRA cells.

The sequence was collected from a human donor with multiple sclerosis. The sample taken for sequencing was CD8+ T cells from PBMCs. The chain has TRBV27 and TRBJ2-1; possible D gene TRBD1, 5 bases. CDR3 sequence: CASGNTGYNEQFF. Written as DNA, the CDR3 is TGTGCCAGCGGAAACACAGGATACAATGAGCAGTTCTTC.